The 13 T cell receptor beta chains below were found in one sample sequenced in a study of T cells in Graves' hyperthyroidism and ophthalmopathy. TCR beta CDR3 regions were amplified from RNA. A set of HTBI primers served as the primers for a first-round RT-PCR of the TCR CDR3. MiXCR was run by TCRdb on the multiplex PCR reads, yielding one entry per CDR3 protein. The data contain almost 500,000 distinct CDR3 sequences, about 20% of them singletons. The sequenced sample was blood. The receptors stem from a woman aged 70-85 years with Graves' ophthalmopathy.

This clonotype occurred a few times. The genes are TRBV18 and TRBJ1-1; perhaps TRBD1 as D (5 bases). The V end was cut by 3 bases, the J end by 0 bases, with 14 bases between. This CDR3 comprises 16 residues. The V gene's germline CDR1 is KGHSH and CDR2 LQKENI. In DNA form, the CDR3 reads TGTGCCAGCTCACCCCCGACAGCGACCATGAACACTGAAGCTTTCTTT. It translates to CASSPPTATMNTEAFF.

This clonotype was observed many times. The J gene is TRBJ2-2, the V gene TRBV28, with D unclear. Germline V gene sequence: CDR1 MDHEN, CDR2 SYDVKM. Deletions cut 8 bases from V and 6 bases from J, with 10 bases between. The CDR3 consists of 12 residues. CDR3 coding DNA: TGTGCCAGCTTACCTACGGCCGGGGAGCTGTTTTTT. Encoded protein: CASLPTAGELFF.

This clonotype was counted between two and nine times. The chain couples TRBV7-2 to TRBJ1-5; D uncertain. Trimming pared 1 base from V and 3 bases from J, leaving 4 bases between. This CDR3 has 13 amino acids. CDR1 and CDR2 from the germline V gene are SGHTA and FQGNSA. The CDR3 loop is CASSLEHNQPQHF. In nucleotides, the CDR3 is TGTGCCAGCAGCTTAGAACACAATCAGCCCCAGCATTTT.

CDR3 residues: CASSDTGGIRTGELFF. The CDR3 coding sequence is TGTGCCAGCAGCGATACAGGGGGCATAAGGACCGGGGAGCTGTTTTTT. This sequence joins TRBV3-1 and TRBJ2-2; 9 bases are a match to TRBD1. The CDR3 has 16 amino acids. J gave up 5 bases and V 5 bases, and 9 bases lay outside the gene matches. Germline CDR1 LGHDT, CDR2 YNNKEL (reference sequence).

V is TRBV19 and J is TRBJ1-4, with no clear D. The CDR3 is made up of 14 amino acids. Deletions cut 5 bases from V and 8 bases from J, with 15 bases between. Germline-derived CDR1 and CDR2 are LNHDA and SQIVND (reference sequence). The CDR3 nucleotides are TGTGCCAGTAGTCGTCGGCAACTTGGGGAAAAACTGTTTTTT. Its protein is CASSRRQLGEKLFF.

Note on this clonotype: Being one base from a much bigger clone, this may be a read error. The chain uses TRBV6-1 and TRBJ1-6; D might be TRBD1 (6 bases). This CDR3 is 18 amino acids long. Germline values: CDR1 MNHNS, CDR2 SASEGT. CDR3 protein: CASRTQSGGVFYNLPLHF. The CDR3, as DNA: TGTGCCAGCCGGACCCAGTCGGGGGGCGTCTTCTATAATTTACCCCTCCACTTT.

The sample holds many counts of this clonotype. This CDR3 reads CAISGTSGQQETQYF. Here the CDR3 DNA reads TGTGCCATCAGCGGGACTAGCGGACAACAAGAGACCCAGTACTTC. The chain couples TRBV10-3 to TRBJ2-5; TRBD2 matches 11 bases. From germline, CDR1 is ENHRY and CDR2 SYGVKD. V lost 6 bases and J lost 2; bases outside the gene matches: 5. This CDR3 has 15 residues.

In DNA form, the CDR3 reads TGTGCCAGCAGTTTATTTGAGGGCGAGCAGTTCTTC. This gives the protein CASSLFEGEQFF. The chain has TRBV27 and TRBJ2-1; D perhaps matches TRBD2 (5 bases). Per germline, CDR1 MNHEY and CDR2 SMNVEV (reference sequence). The CDR3 has 12 residues. Trimming removed 1 base at V and 10 bases at J, with 8 bases between.

V is TRBV5-1 and J is TRBJ2-7; perhaps TRBD1 as D (5 bases). Germline assignment: CDR1 SGHRS and CDR2 YFSETQ. CDR3 length: 14 residues. The V gene lost 4 bases and the J gene lost 5 bases, with 16 bases spanning the gap. The CDR3 is CASSRRFDSNEQYF. The CDR3 DNA reads as TGCGCCAGCAGCCGTAGGTTTGACAGCAACGAGCAGTACTTC.

This clonotype was seen a single time. The chain uses TRBV25-1 and TRBJ1-2; D call uncertain. CDR1 and CDR2 from the germline V gene are MGHDK and SYGVNS. This CDR3 contains 14 residues. Trimming shortened V by 3 bases and J by 6 bases, and 14 bases separated the two germline ends. The CDR3: CASSEPPPRHGYTF. The CDR3 DNA reads as TGTGCCAGCAGTGAGCCCCCCCCTCGGCATGGCTACACCTTC.

This clonotype came up many times. DNA for the CDR3: TGTGCCAGCAGCTTGGACCGGGACAGGGGCAATGAGCAGTTCTTC. Its protein is CASSLDRDRGNEQFF. The chain recombines TRBV7-2 with TRBJ2-1; the match to TRBD1 covers 10 bases. This CDR3 spans 15 amino acids. Germline-derived CDR1 and CDR2 are SGHTA and FQGNSA. The trim removed 3 bases at V and 6 bases at J, leaving 5 bases unmatched.

This clonotype was detected a few times. The chain links TRBV15 to TRBJ1-2; tentatively, D is TRBD1 (5 bases). CDR3 length equals 16 residues. Germline V gives CDR1 LNHNV, CDR2 YYDKDF (reference sequence). V gave up 0 bases and J gave up 0 bases, with 11 bases separating them. In DNA form, the CDR3 reads TGTGCCACCAGCAGAGATCCCGGCAGGGCTAACTATGGCTACACCTTC. This translates into CATSRDPGRANYGYTF.

This clonotype has just a few counts. The chain joins TRBV5-8 to TRBJ2-4; D is unclear. Germline loops: CDR1 SGHTS, CDR2 YDEGEE. The V end was cut by 6 bases, the J end by 5 bases, with 15 bases between. The CDR3 spans 14 residues. The CDR3 nucleotides are TGTGCCAGCACCTCCTCGTTGGGTGAAAACATTCAGTACTTC. Translating gives CASTSSLGENIQYF.